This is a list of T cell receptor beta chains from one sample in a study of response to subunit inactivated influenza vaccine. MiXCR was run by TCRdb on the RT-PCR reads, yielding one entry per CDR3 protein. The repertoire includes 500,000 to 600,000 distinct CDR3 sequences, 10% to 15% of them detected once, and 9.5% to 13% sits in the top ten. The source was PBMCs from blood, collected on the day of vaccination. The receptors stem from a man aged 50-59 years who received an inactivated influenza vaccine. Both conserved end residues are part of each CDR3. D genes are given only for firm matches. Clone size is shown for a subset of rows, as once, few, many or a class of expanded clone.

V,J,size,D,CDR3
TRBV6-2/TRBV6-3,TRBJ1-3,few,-,CASSLTFSGNTIYF
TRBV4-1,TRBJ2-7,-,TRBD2,CASSRNIGTSGGESYEQYF
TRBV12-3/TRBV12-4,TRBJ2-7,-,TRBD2,CASSRSGSLSEQYF
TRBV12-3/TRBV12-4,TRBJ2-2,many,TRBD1,CASRARQGNTGELFF
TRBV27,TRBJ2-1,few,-,CASSTRGRTYNEQFF
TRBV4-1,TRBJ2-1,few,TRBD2,CASSQDPGLAGYFFTGEQFF
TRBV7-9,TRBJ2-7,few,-,CASRLGATPSYEQYF
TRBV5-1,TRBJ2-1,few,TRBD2,CASSLGTSGGFSSYNEQFF
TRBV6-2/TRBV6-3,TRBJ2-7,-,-,CASSFVQGWFYEQYF
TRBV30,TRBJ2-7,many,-,CAGEIRDGYEQYF
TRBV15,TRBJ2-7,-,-,CATSRGDSSEQYF
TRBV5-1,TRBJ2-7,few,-,CASSGNQGYNPYEQYF
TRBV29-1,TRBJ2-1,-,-,CSVERLPWDEQFF
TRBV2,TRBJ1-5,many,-,CASSLEGARYQPQHF
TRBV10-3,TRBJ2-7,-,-,CAISEALGNYEQYF
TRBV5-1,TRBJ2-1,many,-,CASSLEGSYNEQFF
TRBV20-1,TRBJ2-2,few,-,CSASGLSGELFF
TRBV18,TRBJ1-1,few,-,CASSPTWTETEAFF
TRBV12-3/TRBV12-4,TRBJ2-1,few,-,CASSFRDSPRDEQFF
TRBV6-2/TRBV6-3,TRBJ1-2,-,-,CASTKQRTGYGYTF
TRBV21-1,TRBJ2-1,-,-,CASSKHDPGQRDNEQFF
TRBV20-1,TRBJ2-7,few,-,CSARDPGRGWEQYF
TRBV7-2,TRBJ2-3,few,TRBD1,CASSAGTGGDTQYF
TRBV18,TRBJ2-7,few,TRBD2,CASSPPSGSQNEQYF
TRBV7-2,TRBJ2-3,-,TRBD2,CASSPRRGGRADTQYF
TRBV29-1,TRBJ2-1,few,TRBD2,CSVYKREEAYNEQFF
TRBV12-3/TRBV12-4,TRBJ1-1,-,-,CASSLGGPRAEAFF
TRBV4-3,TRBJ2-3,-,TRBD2,CASSQDGGGRTDTQYF
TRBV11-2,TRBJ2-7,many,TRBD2,CASSLGFGATRRGSSYEQYF
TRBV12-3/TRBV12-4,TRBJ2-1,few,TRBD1,CASSSLIRDRGLNEQFF
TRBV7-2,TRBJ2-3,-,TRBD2,CASSLVAGYTDTQYF
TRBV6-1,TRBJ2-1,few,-,CASSEGGAPYNEQFF
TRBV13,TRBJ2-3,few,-,CASSSPRRNTDTQYF
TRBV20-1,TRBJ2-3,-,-,CSARTGPSGDTQYF
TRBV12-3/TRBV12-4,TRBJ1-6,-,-,CASSLGQFGTSPLHF
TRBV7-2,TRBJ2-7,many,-,CASSQDNHFSYEQYF
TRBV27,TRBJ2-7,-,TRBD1,CASTDTLDRGLGEQYF
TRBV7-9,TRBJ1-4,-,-,CASSFQAGATNEKLFF
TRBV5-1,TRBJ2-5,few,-,CASSLSGSDETQYF
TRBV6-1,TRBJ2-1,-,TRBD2,CASRVAGVSRYNEQFF
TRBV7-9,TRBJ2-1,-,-,CASRSGPKATNEQFF
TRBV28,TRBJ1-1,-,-,CASSLTLGGGNTEAFF
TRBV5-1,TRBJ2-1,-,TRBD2,CASSLGVLAGRNNEQFF
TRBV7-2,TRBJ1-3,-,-,CASVEGSGLGNTIYF